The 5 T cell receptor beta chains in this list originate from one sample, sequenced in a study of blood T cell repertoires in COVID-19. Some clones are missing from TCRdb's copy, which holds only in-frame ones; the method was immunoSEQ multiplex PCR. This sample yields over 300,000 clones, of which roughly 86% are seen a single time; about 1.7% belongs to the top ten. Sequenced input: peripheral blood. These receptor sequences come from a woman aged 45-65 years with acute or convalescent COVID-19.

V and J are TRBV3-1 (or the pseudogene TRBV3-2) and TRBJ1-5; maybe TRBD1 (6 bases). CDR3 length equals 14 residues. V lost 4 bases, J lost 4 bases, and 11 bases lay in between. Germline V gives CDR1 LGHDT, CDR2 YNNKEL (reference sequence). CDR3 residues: CASSPTGQNQPQHF. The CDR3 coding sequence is TGTGCCAGCAGCCCCACAGGGCAGAATCAGCCCCAGCATTTT.

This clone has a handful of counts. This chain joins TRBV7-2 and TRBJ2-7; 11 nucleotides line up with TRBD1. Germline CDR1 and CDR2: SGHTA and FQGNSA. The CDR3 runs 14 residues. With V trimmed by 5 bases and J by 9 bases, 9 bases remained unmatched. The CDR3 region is CASSVGSGTGGQYF. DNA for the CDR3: TGTGCCAGCAGCGTAGGTAGCGGGACAGGGGGGCAGTACTTC.

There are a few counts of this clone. CDR3 region: CASSVLPRGEQFF. The CDR3 bases are TGTGCCAGCAGCGTTCTTCCGCGGGGTGAGCAGTTCTTC. The chain recombines TRBV9 with TRBJ2-1; D is possibly TRBD2 (6 bases). Germline CDR1 SGDLS, CDR2 YYNGEE. There are 13 residues in the CDR3. Trimming took 2 bases from V and 9 from J, leaving 12 bases between them.

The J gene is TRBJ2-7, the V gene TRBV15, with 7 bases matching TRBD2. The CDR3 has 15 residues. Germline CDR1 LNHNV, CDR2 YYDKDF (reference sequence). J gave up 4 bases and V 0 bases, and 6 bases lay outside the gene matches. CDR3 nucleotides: TGTGCCACCAGCAGAGATACCGGGAGGATATACGAGCAGTACTTC. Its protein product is CATSRDTGRIYEQYF. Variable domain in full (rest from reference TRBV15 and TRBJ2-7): DAMVIQNPRYQVTQFGKPVTLSCSQTLNHNVMYWYQQKSSQAPKLLFHYYDKDFNNEADTPDNFQSRRPNTSFCFLDIRSPGLGDTAMYLCATSRDTGRIYEQYFGPGTRLTVT.

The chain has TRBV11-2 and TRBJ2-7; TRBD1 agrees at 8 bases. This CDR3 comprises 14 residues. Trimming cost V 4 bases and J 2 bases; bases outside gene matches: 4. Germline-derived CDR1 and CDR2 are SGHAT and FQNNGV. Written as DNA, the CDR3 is TGTGCCAGCAGCTCGGGACAGGCGACCTACGAGCAGTACTTC. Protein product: CASSSGQATYEQYF. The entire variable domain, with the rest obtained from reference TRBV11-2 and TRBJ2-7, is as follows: EAGVAQSPRYKIIEKRQSVAFWCNPISGHATLYWYQQILGQGPKLLIQFQNNGVVDDSQLPKDRFSAERLKGVDSTLKIQPAKLEDSAVYLCASSSGQATYEQYFGPGTRLTVT.